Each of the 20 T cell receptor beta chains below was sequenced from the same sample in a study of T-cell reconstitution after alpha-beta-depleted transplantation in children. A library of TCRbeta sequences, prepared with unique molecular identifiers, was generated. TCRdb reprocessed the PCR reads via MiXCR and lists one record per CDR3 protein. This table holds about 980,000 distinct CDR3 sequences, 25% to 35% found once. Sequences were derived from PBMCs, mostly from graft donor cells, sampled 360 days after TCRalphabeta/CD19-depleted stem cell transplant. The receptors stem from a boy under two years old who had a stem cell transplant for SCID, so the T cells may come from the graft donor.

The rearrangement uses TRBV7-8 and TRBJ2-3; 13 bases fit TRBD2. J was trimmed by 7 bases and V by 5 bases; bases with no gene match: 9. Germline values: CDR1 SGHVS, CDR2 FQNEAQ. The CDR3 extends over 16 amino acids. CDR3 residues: CASSLHTSGGENTQYF. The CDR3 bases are TGTGCCAGCAGCCTCCATACTAGCGGGGGGGAAAATACGCAGTATTTT.

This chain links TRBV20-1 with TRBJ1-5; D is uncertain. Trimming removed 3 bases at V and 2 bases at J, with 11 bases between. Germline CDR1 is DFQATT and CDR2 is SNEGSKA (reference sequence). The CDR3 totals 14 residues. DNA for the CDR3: TGCAGTGCTAGTCGGCAGGAACGCAATCAGCCCCAGCATTTT. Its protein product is CSASRQERNQPQHF.

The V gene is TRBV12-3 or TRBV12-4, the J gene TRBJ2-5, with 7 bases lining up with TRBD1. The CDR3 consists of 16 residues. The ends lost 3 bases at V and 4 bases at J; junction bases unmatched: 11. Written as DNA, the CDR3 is TGTGCCAGCAGTTTCCGGCCCCAGGGGGTATTAGAGACCCAGTACTTC. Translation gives CASSFRPQGVLETQYF.

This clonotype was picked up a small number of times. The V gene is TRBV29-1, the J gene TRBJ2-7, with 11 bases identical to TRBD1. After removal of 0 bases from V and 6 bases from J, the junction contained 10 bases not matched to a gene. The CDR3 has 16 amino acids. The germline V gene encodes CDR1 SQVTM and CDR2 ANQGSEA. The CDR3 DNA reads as TGCAGCGTTGAAGATCCTGGGACAGGGGGTGTGGGCGAGCAGTACTTC. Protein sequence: CSVEDPGTGGVGEQYF.

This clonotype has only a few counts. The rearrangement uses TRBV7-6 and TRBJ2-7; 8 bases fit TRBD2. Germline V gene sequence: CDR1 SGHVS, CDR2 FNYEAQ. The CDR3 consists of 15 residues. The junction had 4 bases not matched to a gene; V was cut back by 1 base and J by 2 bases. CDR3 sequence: CASSLGGGFTYEQYF. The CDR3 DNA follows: TGTGCCAGCAGCTTAGGCGGGGGGTTTACCTACGAGCAGTACTTC.

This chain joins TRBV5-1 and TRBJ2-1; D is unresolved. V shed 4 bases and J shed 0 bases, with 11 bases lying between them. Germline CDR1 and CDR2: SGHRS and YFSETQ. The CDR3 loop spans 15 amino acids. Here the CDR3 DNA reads TGCGCCAGCAGCGGTAGTTGGAGCTCCTACAATGAGCAGTTCTTC. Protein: CASSGSWSSYNEQFF.

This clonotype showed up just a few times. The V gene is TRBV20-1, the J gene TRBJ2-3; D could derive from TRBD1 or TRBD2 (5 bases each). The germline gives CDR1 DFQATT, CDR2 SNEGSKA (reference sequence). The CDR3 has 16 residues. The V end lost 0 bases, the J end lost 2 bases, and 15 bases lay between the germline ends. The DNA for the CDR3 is TGCAGTGCTAGAGATCTTAGAAAGGGACCCACAGATACGCAGTATTTT. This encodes CSARDLRKGPTDTQYF.

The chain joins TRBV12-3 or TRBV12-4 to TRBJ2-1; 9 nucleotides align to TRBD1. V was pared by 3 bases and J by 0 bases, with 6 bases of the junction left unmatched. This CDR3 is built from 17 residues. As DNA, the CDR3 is TGTGCCAGCAGTTTCCGGACAGGGGAAGGCTCCTACAATGAGCAGTTCTTC. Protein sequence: CASSFRTGEGSYNEQFF.

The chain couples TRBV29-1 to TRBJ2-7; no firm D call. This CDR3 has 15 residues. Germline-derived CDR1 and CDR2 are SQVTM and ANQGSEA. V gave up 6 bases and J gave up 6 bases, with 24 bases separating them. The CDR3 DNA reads TGCAGCGTGCAAATGCCGGGCCCCGCTTCGGGCGAGCAGTACTTC. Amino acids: CSVQMPGPASGEQYF.

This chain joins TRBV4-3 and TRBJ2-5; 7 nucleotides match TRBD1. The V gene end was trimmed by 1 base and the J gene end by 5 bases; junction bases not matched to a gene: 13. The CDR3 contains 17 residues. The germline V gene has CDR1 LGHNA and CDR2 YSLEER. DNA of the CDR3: TGCGCCAGCAGCCAAGTGGTAACAGGGGAGTTTGGGGAGACCCAGTACTTC. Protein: CASSQVVTGEFGETQYF.

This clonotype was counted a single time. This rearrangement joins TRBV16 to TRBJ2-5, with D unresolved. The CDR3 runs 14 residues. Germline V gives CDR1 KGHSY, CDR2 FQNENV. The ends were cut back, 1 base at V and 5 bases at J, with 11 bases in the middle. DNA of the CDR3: TGTGCCAGCAGCCAATTTCGTCTAGGGGAGACCCAGTACTTC. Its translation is CASSQFRLGETQYF.

The CDR3 loop reads CASSFAFGATNEKLFF. The DNA for the CDR3 is TGTGCCAGCAGCTTCGCCTTCGGGGCAACTAATGAAAAACTGTTTTTT. The J gene is TRBJ1-4, the V gene TRBV5-6; D remains unclear. CDR1 and CDR2 from the germline V gene are SGHDT and YYEEEE. This CDR3 comprises 16 residues. Trimming stripped 2 bases from V and 0 bases from J, with 11 bases between.

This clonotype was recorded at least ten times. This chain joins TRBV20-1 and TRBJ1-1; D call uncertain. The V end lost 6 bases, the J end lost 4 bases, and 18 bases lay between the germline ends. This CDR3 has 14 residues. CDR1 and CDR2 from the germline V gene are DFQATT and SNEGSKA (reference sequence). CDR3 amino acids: CSAKRFRVITEAFF. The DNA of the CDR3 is TGCAGTGCAAAAAGGTTTCGGGTTATCACTGAAGCTTTCTTT.

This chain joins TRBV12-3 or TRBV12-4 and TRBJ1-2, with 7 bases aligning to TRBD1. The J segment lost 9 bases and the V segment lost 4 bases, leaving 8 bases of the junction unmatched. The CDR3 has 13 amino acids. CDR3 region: CASSSHGTERYTF. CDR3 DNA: TGTGCCAGCAGTTCCCATGGGACAGAGCGCTACACCTTC.

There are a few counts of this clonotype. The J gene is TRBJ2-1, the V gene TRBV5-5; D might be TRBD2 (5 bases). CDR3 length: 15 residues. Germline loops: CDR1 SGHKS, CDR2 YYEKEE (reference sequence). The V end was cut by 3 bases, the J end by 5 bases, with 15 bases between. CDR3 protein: CASSCLRDCDNEQFF. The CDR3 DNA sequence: TGTGCCAGCAGCTGCCTCCGGGATTGCGACAATGAGCAGTTCTTC.

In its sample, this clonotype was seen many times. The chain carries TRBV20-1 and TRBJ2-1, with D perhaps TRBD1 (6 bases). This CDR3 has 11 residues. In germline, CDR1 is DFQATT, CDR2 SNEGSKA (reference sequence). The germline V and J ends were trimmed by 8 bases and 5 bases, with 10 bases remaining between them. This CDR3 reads CSPGQNNEQFF. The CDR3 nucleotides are TGCAGTCCCGGACAGAACAATGAGCAGTTCTTC.

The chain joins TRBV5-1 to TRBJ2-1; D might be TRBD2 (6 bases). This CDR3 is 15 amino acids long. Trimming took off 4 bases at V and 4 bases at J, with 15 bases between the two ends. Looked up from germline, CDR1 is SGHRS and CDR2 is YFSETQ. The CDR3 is CASSRTGDRYNEQFF. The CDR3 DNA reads TGCGCCAGCAGCCGGACGGGGGACCGATACAATGAGCAGTTCTTC.

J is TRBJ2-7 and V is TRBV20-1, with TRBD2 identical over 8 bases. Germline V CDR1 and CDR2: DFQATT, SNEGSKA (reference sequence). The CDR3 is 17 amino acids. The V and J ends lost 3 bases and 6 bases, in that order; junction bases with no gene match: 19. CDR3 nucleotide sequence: TGCAGTGCTAGGACCCATATCGCGGGGGGAACAGGCCTCGAGCAGTACTTC. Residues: CSARTHIAGGTGLEQYF.

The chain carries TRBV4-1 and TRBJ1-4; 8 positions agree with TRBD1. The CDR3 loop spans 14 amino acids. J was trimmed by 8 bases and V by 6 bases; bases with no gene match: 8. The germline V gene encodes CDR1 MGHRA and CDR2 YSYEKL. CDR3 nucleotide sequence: TGCGCCAGCAGTCCGGACAGGGACTACGAAAAACTGTTTTTT. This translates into CASSPDRDYEKLFF.

The CDR3 sequence is CASRQTPSGGPTYEQYF. The DNA for the CDR3 is TGTGCCAGCAGGCAAACCCCCAGCGGGGGACCGACCTACGAGCAGTACTTC. The chain couples TRBV4-2 to TRBJ2-7; 8 bases are a match to TRBD2. Germline V lookup: CDR1 LGHNA, CDR2 YNFKEQ. CDR3 length: 17 residues. V shed 6 bases, J shed 2 bases, and the junction held 15 bases outside the gene matches.